The 4 T cell receptor beta chains reported below all come from one sample, sequenced in a study of shared clonotypes between healthy human individuals. Repertoires were generated with immunoSEQ multiplex PCR, while TCRdb's copy carries only in-frame clones and drops some. The sample lists 1,400,000 or so clones; around 98.5% were seen once. Sample: naive CD4+ T cells sorted from blood. The subset denotes: CD45RA+ positively selected. The source of these receptors is a man aged 25-40 years in good health.

This rearrangement joins TRBV29-1 to TRBJ2-5; tentative D call: TRBD2 (6 bases). This CDR3 spans 13 amino acids. The germline V gene has CDR1 SQVTM and CDR2 ANQGSEA. The V and J ends lost 5 bases and 1 base respectively, with 11 bases between them. The CDR3 reads CSVRIAVQETQYF. CDR3 coding DNA: TGCAGCGTTAGGATAGCGGTCCAAGAGACCCAGTACTTC.

This clone was picked up one time. A junction boundary mismatches the germline segment, possibly from a read error. The same CDR3 is also encoded by other DNA sequences in this sample. J is TRBJ1-1 and V is TRBV5-1; D possibly corresponds to TRBD1 (6 bases). From germline, CDR1 is SGHRS and CDR2 YFSETQ. The CDR3 is 14 residues long. The CDR3 nucleotides read TGCGCCAGCAGTTTGGACAGACCGAACACTGAAGCTTTCTTT. Its translation is CASSLDRPNTEAFF. The full variable domain, in which reference TRBV5-1 and TRBJ1-1 provide the parts outside the CDR3, is KAGVTQTPRYLIKTRGQQVTLSCSPISGHRSVSWYQQTPGQGLQFLFEYFSETQRNKGNFPGRFSGRQFSNSRSEMNVSTLELGDSALYLCASSLDRPNTEAFFGQGTRLTVV.

This CDR3 is CASSAGTSGRSPYEQYF. CDR3 DNA: TGTGCCAGCAGCGCCGGGACTAGCGGGAGATCCCCCTACGAGCAGTACTTC. V is TRBV5-4 and J is TRBJ2-7; 14 bases fit TRBD2. The CDR3 is made up of 17 amino acids. Per germline, CDR1 SGHNT and CDR2 YYREEE (reference sequence). The trim removed 4 bases at V and 2 bases at J, leaving 8 bases unmatched.

The gene calls are TRBV5-8 and TRBJ2-1; TRBD2 matches 8 bases. V gave up 4 bases and J gave up 6 bases; unmatched junction bases: 6. Germline values: CDR1 SGHTS, CDR2 YDEGEE. This CDR3 is built from 14 residues. CDR3 sequence reads: CASSNLAGSNEQFF. In DNA, the CDR3 is TGTGCCAGCAGCAATCTAGCGGGCAGCAATGAGCAGTTCTTC.